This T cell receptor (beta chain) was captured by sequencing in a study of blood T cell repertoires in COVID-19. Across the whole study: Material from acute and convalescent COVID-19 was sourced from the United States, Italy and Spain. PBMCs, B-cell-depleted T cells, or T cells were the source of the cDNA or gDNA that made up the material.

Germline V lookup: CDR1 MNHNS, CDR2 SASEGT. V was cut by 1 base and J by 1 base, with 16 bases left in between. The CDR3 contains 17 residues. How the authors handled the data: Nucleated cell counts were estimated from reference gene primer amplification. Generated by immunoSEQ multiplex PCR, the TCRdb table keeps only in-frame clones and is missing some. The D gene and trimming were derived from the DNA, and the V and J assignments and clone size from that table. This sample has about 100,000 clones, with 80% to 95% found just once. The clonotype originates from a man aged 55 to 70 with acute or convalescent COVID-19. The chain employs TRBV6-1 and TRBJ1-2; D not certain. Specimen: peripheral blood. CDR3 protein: CASSEEHGGQINYGYTF. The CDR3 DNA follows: TGTGCCAGCAGTGAAGAACACGGAGGTCAGATTAACTATGGCTACACCTTC.